This T cell receptor (beta chain) was obtained from a study of vaccination and CD4 T cells after COVID-19. Study-level information: Post-COVID draws followed diagnosis by a median roughly 100 days (range 35 to 161).

Sequenced with the Oncomine TCR Beta short-read assay was DNA taken from cultured CD4+ T cells. TCRdb processed the PCR reads anew with MiXCR; each CDR3 protein has one entry. This sample has some 16,000 distinct CDR3 sequences, with about half found just once. The CDR3 runs to 12 residues. Germline CDR1 MGHDK, CDR2 SYGVNS. The V and J ends lost 8 bases and 3 bases respectively, with 10 bases between them. Treatment indicated: roughly 10-day PBMC culture with coronavirus spike peptide pools or control peptides (ViraFEST assay). Remarks on this clonotype: Antigen unknown.

The J gene is TRBJ1-2, the V gene TRBV25-1; no clear D gene. This receptor was taken from a human donor who had recovered from COVID-19. The sequenced material came from CD4+ T cells from blood, cultured in vitro. CDR3 amino acids: CASSPGYYGYTF. DNA of the CDR3: TGTGCCAGCTCCCCGGGATACTATGGCTACACCTTC.